The T cell receptor (beta chain) under discussion was sequenced for a study of human T cells and chemical hapten exposure. Overall study findings and caveats: It was expanded TCRs that formed significantly more large CDR3 similarity clusters than controls did. Donors, who had alopecia, may show an immune response that differs from healthy people's.

Specified time point: pre-sensitization, week 0. Treatment reported: therapeutic diphenylcyclopropenone sensitization with weekly scalp DPC. This clonotype occurred many times. What it recognizes is unknown. TCRdb recomputed calls from the RACE reads with MiXCR, one row per CDR3 protein. The repertoire holds around 60,000 distinct CDR3 sequences, roughly 6.7% seen once, with over 1.5% in the top ten. V was cut by 6 bases and J by 0 bases, with 12 bases left in between. The CDR3 totals 15 residues. In germline, CDR1 is DFQATT, CDR2 SNEGSKA (reference sequence). Sequencing used whole blood, obtained in connection with sensitization to the hapten diphenylcyclopropenone (DPC). The V gene is TRBV20-1, the J gene TRBJ1-6; tentatively, D is TRBD1 (5 bases). This TCR was sampled from a woman in her 30s with alopecia areata. Some clones in this sample may be carry-over from other donors' samples. CDR3 DNA sequence: TGCAGTGCCAAGGAGGGGAGCTCCTATAATTCACCCCTCCACTTT. Residues: CSAKEGSSYNSPLHF.